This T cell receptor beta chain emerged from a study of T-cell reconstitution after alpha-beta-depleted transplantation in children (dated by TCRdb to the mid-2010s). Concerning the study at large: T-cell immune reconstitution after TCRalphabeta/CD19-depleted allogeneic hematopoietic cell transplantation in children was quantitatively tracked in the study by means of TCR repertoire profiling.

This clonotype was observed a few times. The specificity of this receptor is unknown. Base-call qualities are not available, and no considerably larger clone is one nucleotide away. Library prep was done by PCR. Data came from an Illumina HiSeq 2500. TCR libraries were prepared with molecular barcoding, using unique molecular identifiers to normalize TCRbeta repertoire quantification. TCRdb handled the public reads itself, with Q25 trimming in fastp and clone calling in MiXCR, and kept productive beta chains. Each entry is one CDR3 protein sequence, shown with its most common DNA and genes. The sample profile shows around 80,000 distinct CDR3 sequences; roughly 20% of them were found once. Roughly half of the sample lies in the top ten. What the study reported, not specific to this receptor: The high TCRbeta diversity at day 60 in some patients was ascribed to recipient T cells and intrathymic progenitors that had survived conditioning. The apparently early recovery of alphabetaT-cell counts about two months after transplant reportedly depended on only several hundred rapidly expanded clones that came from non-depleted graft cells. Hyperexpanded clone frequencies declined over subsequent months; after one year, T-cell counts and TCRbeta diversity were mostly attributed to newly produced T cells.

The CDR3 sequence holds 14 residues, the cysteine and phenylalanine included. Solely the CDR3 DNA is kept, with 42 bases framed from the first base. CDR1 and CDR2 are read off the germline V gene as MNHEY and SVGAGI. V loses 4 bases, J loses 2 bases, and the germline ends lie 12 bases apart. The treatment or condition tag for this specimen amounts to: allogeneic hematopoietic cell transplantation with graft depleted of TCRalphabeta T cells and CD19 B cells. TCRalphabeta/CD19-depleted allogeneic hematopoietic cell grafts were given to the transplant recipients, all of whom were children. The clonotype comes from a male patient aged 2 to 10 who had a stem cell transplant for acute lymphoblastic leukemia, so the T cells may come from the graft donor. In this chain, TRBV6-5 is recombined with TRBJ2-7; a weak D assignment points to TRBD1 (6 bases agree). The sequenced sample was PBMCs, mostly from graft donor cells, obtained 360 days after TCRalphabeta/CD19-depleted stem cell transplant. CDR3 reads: CASSLLGATYEQYF. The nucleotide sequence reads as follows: TGTGCCAGCAGTTTGTTGGGGGCCACCTACGAGCAGTACTTC.